This TCR beta chain was captured in a study of shared clonotypes between healthy human individuals. A remark on this clone: Its specificity is not known.

The CDR3 is 13 amino acids. In germline, CDR1 is SGHTA, CDR2 FQGNSA. V lost 1 base and J lost 6, with 7 bases in between. Adult donors, all healthy and HIV-negative, had no recent acute infections or vaccinations. Study-level results: Owing to a small donor count, the genetic and exposure-history diversity represented was limited.

Running of the assay took place at deep level. The team ran DNA from unsorted PBMCs on ten immunoSEQ deep assay plates for sequencing. Profiled with immunoSEQ multiplex PCR; TCRdb holds only in-frame clones, not every one. The sample consists of roughly 500,000 clones, 81% of them appearing once. The chain employs TRBV7-2 and TRBJ1-5; D is ambiguous. The sample was PBMCs. This receptor was obtained from a woman aged 40 to 50 in good health. Some clones in this sample may be carry-over from other donors' samples. The CDR3 DNA follows: TGTGCCAGCAGCTTAGAGCCGGCTCAGCCCCAGCATTTT. Translating it yields CASSLEPAQPQHF.